Listed below are T cell receptor beta chains from one sample, sequenced in a study of control samples from healthy donors and cancer patients. Sequencing used immunoSEQ multiplex PCR; TCRdb keeps in-frame clones, though not all of them. The data contain roughly 190,000 clones, approximately 91% of them seen just once; the ten biggest clones take up 1.8%. Sequencing used blood. Receptors were obtained from a man between 25 and 39 years old in good health. CDR3s include the opening cysteine and the closing phenylalanine or tryptophan. The D gene is left open where the match is weak. For some rows the clone size is stated as once, few or many, or as a class when expanded; others skip it.

CDR3 length	J gene	V gene	D gene	clone size	CDR3 protein	CDR3 DNA
14	TRBJ1-2	TRBV9	TRBD1	.	CASSTTGFGYGYTF	TGTGCCAGCAGCACGACAGGGTTCGGCTATGGCTACACCTTC
14	TRBJ1-3	TRBV5-6	.	.	CASSLKGQGNTIYF	TGTGCCAGCAGCTTGAAGGGGCAAGGAAACACCATATATTTT
15	TRBJ2-1	TRBV27	.	.	CASSLDRGLYNEQFF	TGTGCCAGCAGTTTAGATAGGGGTCTCTACAATGAGCAGTTCTTC
14	TRBJ1-5	TRBV30	TRBD1	.	CAWSQGTAGQPQHF	TGTGCCTGGAGTCAAGGGACAGCGGGTCAGCCCCAGCATTTT
16	TRBJ1-5	TRBV5-1	.	few	CASSLGSGASNQPQHF	TGCGCCAGCAGCTTGGGATCAGGGGCTAGCAATCAGCCCCAGCATTTT
15	TRBJ1-2	TRBV6-5	.	.	CASRKGGSGYYGYTF	TGTGCCAGCAGGAAGGGGGGTAGCGGTTACTATGGCTACACCTTC
15	TRBJ2-7	TRBV29-1	TRBD1	.	CSVVMAGQAILGQYF	TGCAGCGTTGTTATGGCGGGACAGGCCATATTGGGGCAGTACTTC
18	TRBJ2-4	TRBV29-1	TRBD1	.	CSAEAVRQGAMAKNIQYF	TGCAGCGCCGAAGCTGTTCGGCAGGGGGCTATGGCCAAAAACATTCAGTACTTC
15	TRBJ1-1	TRBV19	.	.	CASTSLGGAWTEAFF	TGTGCCAGTACCTCCCTCGGGGGGGCTTGGACTGAAGCTTTCTTT
16	TRBJ1-6	TRBV30	.	.	CAWSLPGSNYNSPLHF	TGTGCCTGGAGTCTCCCCGGGAGTAATTATAATTCACCCCTCCACTTT
15	TRBJ1-5	TRBV5-1	.	.	CASSSFDRTIGPQHF	TGCGCCAGCAGCTCCTTCGACAGGACTATAGGGCCCCAGCATTTT
15	TRBJ2-7	TRBV7-9	.	few	CASSPVGARAYEQYF	TGTGCCAGCAGCCCAGTTGGGGCCAGGGCCTACGAGCAGTACTTC
15	TRBJ2-7	TRBV5-1	.	.	CASSLAPGAADEQYF	TGCGCCAGCAGCTTGGCCCCGGGGGCAGCGGACGAGCAGTACTTC
15	TRBJ2-1	TRBV24-1	.	.	CATSDLGQQNNEQFF	TGTGCCACCAGTGATTTGGGACAGCAAAACAATGAGCAGTTCTTC
11	TRBJ2-5	TRBV30	.	.	CAWGRSKTQYF	TGTGCCTGGGGCAGATCCAAGACCCAGTACTTC
14	TRBJ2-7	TRBV6-5	.	.	CASSTTESSYEQYF	TGTGCCAGCAGTACGACAGAGAGCTCCTACGAGCAGTACTTC
13	TRBJ1-3	TRBV7-2	.	.	CASTPSGGNTIYF	TGTGCCAGCACCCCTTCCGGGGGAAACACCATATATTTT
14	TRBJ1-2	TRBV4-2	.	.	CASSRGGSNYGYTF	TGTGCCAGCAGCCGGGGGGGTTCCAACTATGGCTACACCTTC
16	TRBJ2-2	TRBV9	TRBD2	.	CASSVRTSGKAGELFF	TGTGCCAGCAGCGTCCGGACTAGCGGGAAGGCCGGGGAGCTGTTTTTT
13	TRBJ1-4	TRBV5-1	.	.	CASSLDSNEKLFF	TGCGCCAGCAGCTTAGACAGTAATGAAAAACTGTTTTTT
16	TRBJ1-2	TRBV30	.	.	CAWGGWIRNDNYGYTF	TGTGCCTGGGGGGGTTGGATCCGTAATGATAACTATGGCTACACCTTC
15	TRBJ1-1	TRBV5-1	TRBD1	.	CASKSGAGGYTEAFF	TGCGCCAGCAAATCGGGGGCAGGGGGATACACTGAAGCTTTCTTT
14	TRBJ2-3	TRBV19	TRBD1	.	CASSDRDRTDTQYF	TGTGCCAGTAGTGACAGGGATCGCACAGATACGCAGTATTTT
15	TRBJ2-7	TRBV7-9	.	.	CASSLRGQLSYEQYF	TGTGCCAGCAGCTTGCGTGGACAGCTAAGCTACGAGCAGTACTTC
13	TRBJ2-1	TRBV5-1	TRBD2	.	CASKLAGAQTKFF	TGCGCCAGCAAACTAGCGGGGGCCCAAACCAAGTTCTTC
15	TRBJ2-1	TRBV7-9	TRBD2	.	CASSSRGGSYNEQFF	TGTGCCAGCAGTTCGCGGGGGGGCTCCTACAATGAGCAGTTCTTC
14	TRBJ2-2	TRBV5-1	.	.	CASSLVADAGELFF	TGCGCCAGCAGCTTGGTAGCGGATGCCGGGGAGCTGTTTTTT
16	TRBJ2-5	TRBV5-6	.	.	CASSLMRGLLQETQYF	TGTGCCAGCAGCTTGATGAGGGGACTCTTGCAAGAGACCCAGTACTTC
17	TRBJ1-1	TRBV4-1	TRBD1	.	CASRRGAGGPSNTEAFF	TGCGCCAGCAGGCGAGGGGCAGGGGGGCCTTCGAACACTGAAGCTTTCTTT
15	TRBJ2-5	TRBV7-6	TRBD2	.	CASSYGSGAQETQYF	TGTGCCAGCAGCTACGGTAGCGGGGCCCAAGAGACCCAGTACTTC
19	TRBJ1-3	TRBV7-9	.	.	CASSLPPAGARGERNTIYF	TGTGCCAGCAGCTTACCCCCGGCTGGGGCTAGGGGGGAAAGAAACACCATATATTTT
11	TRBJ2-1	TRBV2	.	.	CASSHDNEQFF	TGTGCCAGCAGTCATGATAATGAGCAGTTCTTC
12	TRBJ2-2	TRBV23-1	TRBD2	.	CASGGVTGELFF	TGCGCCAGCGGGGGGGTTACCGGGGAGCTGTTTTTT
16	TRBJ2-1	TRBV18	TRBD2	.	CASSPGLAGVGNEQFF	TGTGCCAGCTCACCAGGACTAGCGGGGGTCGGCAATGAGCAGTTCTTC
15	TRBJ2-3	TRBV11-2	.	.	CASSLAPGEVDTQYF	TGTGCCAGCAGCTTAGCGCCAGGGGAAGTAGATACGCAGTATTTT
16	TRBJ2-4	TRBV10-3	TRBD1	.	CAISEKGTGQGNIQYF	TGTGCCATCAGTGAGAAGGGAACGGGACAGGGAAACATTCAGTACTTC
13	TRBJ2-2	TRBV11-2	.	.	CASRNGGTGELFF	TGTGCCAGCCGTAACGGGGGAACCGGGGAGCTGTTTTTT
15	TRBJ2-7	TRBV7-9	TRBD1	.	CASSLGSGGKAEQYF	TGTGCCAGCAGCTTAGGGTCAGGGGGCAAGGCCGAGCAGTACTTC
16	TRBJ1-3	TRBV18	.	.	CASSPPGTLSGNTIYF	TGTGCCAGCTCACCGCCGGGAACCCTTTCTGGAAACACCATATATTTT
15	TRBJ2-7	TRBV2	TRBD1	once	CASSFDRGPAYEQYF	TGTGCCAGCAGTTTTGACAGGGGCCCGGCCTACGAGCAGTACTTC
15	TRBJ1-1	TRBV7-9	.	.	CASSVGDRRASEAFF	TGTGCCAGCAGCGTAGGGGATAGGAGAGCTTCGGAAGCTTTCTTT
15	TRBJ1-3	TRBV5-6	.	.	CASSLSGTSGNTIYF	TGTGCCAGCAGCTTAAGTGGGACCTCTGGAAACACCATATATTTT
14	TRBJ1-2	TRBV7-9	TRBD1	.	CASRFGQGFYGYTF	TGTGCCAGCAGATTTGGACAGGGCTTCTATGGCTACACCTTC
12	TRBJ2-3	TRBV12-5	TRBD2	.	CGGGPEGGTQYF	TGTGGGGGGGGACCCGAGGGTGGTACGCAGTATTTT
13	TRBJ1-6	TRBV6-5	.	.	CASTLTRNSPLHF	TGTGCCAGCACCCTAACACGAAATTCACCCCTCCACTTT
17	TRBJ2-3	TRBV19	.	.	CASSSLTDSHPTDTQYF	TGTGCCAGTAGTAGCCTTACCGACAGTCACCCCACAGATACGCAGTATTTT
17	TRBJ2-3	TRBV5-4	.	.	CASSLVGGVSLTDTQYF	TGTGCCAGCAGCTTGGTTGGCGGGGTTAGTTTGACAGATACGCAGTATTTT
14	TRBJ2-2	TRBV27	.	.	CASSYFSNTGELFF	TGTGCCAGCAGTTATTTTTCAAACACCGGGGAGCTGTTTTTT
14	TRBJ1-5	TRBV2	.	.	CASRYREGNQPQHF	TGTGCCAGCAGATACAGGGAGGGCAATCAGCCCCAGCATTTT
15	TRBJ2-4	TRBV25-1	.	once	CASSESGPAKNIQYF	TGTGCCAGCAGTGAATCGGGCCCAGCCAAAAACATTCAGTACTTC
14	TRBJ2-4	TRBV7-9	TRBD2	.	CASRAGLAENIQYF	TGTGCCAGCAGAGCGGGACTAGCTGAAAACATTCAGTACTTC